A selection of T cell receptor beta chains follows, all from one sample in a study of blood T cell repertoires in COVID-19. Generated by immunoSEQ multiplex PCR, the TCRdb table keeps only in-frame clones and is missing some. The sample carries tens of thousands of clones, roughly 87% recorded once. The sample comprised peripheral blood. The source of these receptors is an elderly woman with acute or convalescent COVID-19. Each CDR3 is given with its conserved first and last residue. The D gene is left open where the match is weak.

v_gene	j_gene	d_gene	len	CDR3aa
TRBV21-1	TRBJ1-6	-	19	CASSKVRRGRSWRNSPLHF
TRBV5-4	TRBJ1-2	-	14	CASRPDRINYGYTF
TRBV7-2	TRBJ2-1	TRBD2	15	CASSQLAGGYNEQFF
TRBV5-1	TRBJ2-6	-	16	CASSESGTSGANVLTF
TRBV7-8	TRBJ2-1	TRBD1	15	CASSSRTGANNEQFF
TRBV7-8	TRBJ1-6	-	15	CASSLGISGGSPLHF
TRBV19	TRBJ2-1	-	13	CASSIGFYNEQFF
TRBV5-3	TRBJ2-7	-	13	CARREGRFYEQYF
TRBV7-2	TRBJ1-3	-	16	CASSSTGGARGNTIYF
TRBV18	TRBJ1-1	TRBD1	12	CASSPGQGEAFF
TRBV2	TRBJ1-2	TRBD1	14	CASRRVEGGSGYTF
TRBV2	TRBJ1-5	-	13	CASSPPGGQPQHF